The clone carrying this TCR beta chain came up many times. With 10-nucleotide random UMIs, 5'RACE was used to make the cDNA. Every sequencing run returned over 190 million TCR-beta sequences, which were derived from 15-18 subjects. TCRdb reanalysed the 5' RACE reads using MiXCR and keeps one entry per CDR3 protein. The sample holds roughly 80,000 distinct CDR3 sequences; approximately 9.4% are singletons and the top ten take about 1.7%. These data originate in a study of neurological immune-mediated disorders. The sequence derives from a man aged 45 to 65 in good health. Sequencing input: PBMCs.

CDR3 coding DNA: TGTGCCAGCAGCTTAATGGATCAGAAGAAGGACGAGCAGTACTTC. The encoded protein is CASSLMDQKKDEQYF. The chain carries TRBV7-2 and TRBJ2-7; D uncertain. CDR3 size: 15 residues. The germline V and J ends were trimmed by 2 bases and 5 bases, with 16 bases remaining between them. Per germline, CDR1 SGHTA and CDR2 FQGNSA.